This TCR beta chain was documented in a study of T-cell memory formation after mild COVID-19. Germline loops: CDR1 MGHRA, CDR2 YSYEKL. This CDR3 contains 17 residues. Unmatched junction bases numbered 9, after V lost 4 bases and J lost 0 bases. MiXCR, applied by TCRdb to the 5' RACE reads, yields one record per CDR3 protein. The top ten hold 35% to 40% of the sample, which has 95,000 to 110,000 distinct CDR3 sequences, 13% to 15% seen once. V is TRBV4-1 and J is TRBJ2-1; 7 bases line up with TRBD1. The sequence was obtained from a man between 18 and 35 years old who had mild COVID-19 (a few samples of this study predate the infection). Cell type and time point are not known. The specimen sequenced was PBMCs or a T cell subset sorted from them (not recorded which). This CDR3 reads CASSRITGATSYNEQFF. The CDR3 DNA follows: TGCGCCAGCAGCCGGATTACAGGGGCCACCTCCTACAATGAGCAGTTCTTC.